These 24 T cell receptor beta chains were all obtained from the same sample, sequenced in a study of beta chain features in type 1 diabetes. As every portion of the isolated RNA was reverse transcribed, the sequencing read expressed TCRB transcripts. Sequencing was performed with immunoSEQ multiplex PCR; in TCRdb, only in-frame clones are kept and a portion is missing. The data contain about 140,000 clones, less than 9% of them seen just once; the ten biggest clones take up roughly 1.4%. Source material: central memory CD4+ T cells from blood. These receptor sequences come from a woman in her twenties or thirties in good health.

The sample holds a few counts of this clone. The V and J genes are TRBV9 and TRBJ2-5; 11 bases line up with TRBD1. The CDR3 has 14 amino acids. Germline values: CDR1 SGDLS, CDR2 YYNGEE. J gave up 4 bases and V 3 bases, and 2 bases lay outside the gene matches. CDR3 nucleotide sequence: TGTGCCAGCAGCGGAGGGACAGGGGGAGAGACCCAGTACTTC. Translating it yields CASSGGTGGETQYF.

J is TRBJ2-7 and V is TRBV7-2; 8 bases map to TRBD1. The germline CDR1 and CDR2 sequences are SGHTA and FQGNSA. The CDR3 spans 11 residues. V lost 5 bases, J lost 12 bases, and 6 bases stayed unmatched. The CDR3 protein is CASSMDRDRYF. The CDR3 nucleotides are TGTGCCAGCAGCATGGACAGGGACCGGTACTTC.

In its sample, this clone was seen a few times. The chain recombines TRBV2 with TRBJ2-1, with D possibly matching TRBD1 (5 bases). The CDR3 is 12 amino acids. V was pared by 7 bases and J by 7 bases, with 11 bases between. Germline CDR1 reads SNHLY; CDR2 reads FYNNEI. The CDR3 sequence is CASTMQGNEQFF. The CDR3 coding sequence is TGTGCCAGCACGATGCAGGGTAATGAGCAGTTCTTC. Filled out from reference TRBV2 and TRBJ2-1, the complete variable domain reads EPEVTQTPSHQVTQMGQEVILRCVPISNHLYFYWYRQILGQKVEFLVSFYNNEISEKSEIFDDQFSVERPDGSNFTLKIRSTKLEDSAMYFCASTMQGNEQFFGPGTRLTVL.

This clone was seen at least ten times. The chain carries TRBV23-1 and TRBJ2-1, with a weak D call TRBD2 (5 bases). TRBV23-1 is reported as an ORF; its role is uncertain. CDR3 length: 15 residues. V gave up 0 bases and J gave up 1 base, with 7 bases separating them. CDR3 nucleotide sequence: TGCGCCAGCAGTCAATCAAGGACTTCCTACAATGAGCAGTTCTTC. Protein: CASSQSRTSYNEQFF.

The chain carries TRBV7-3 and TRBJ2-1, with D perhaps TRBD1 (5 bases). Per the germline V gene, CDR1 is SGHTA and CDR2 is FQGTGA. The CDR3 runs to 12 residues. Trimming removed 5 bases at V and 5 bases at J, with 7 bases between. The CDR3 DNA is TGTGCCAGCAGCATACAGGACAATGAGCAGTTCTTC. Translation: CASSIQDNEQFF. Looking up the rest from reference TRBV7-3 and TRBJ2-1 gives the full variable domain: GAGVSQTPSNKVTEKGKYVELRCDPISGHTALYWYRQSLGQGPEFLIYFQGTGAADDSGLPNDRFFAVRPEGSVSTLKIQRTERGDSAVYLCASSIQDNEQFFGPGTRLTVL.

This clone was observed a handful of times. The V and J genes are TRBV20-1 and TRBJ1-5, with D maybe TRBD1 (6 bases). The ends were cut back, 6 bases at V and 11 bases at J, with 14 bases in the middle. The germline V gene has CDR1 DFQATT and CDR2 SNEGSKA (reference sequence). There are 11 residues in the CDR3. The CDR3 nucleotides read TGCAGTGCCATGGGGGGGGCGGCCCAGCATTTT. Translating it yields CSAMGGAAQHF.

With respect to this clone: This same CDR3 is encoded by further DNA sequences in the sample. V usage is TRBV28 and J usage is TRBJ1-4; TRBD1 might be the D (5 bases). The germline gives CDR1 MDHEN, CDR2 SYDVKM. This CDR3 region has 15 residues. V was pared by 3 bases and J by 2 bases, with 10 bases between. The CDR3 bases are TGTGCCAGCAGTTTGGGGGGGACGACTAATGAAAAACTGTTTTTT. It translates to CASSLGGTTNEKLFF. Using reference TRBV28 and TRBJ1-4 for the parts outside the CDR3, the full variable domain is DVKVTQSSRYLVKRTGEKVFLECVQDMDHENMFWYRQDPGLGLRLIYFSYDVKMKEKGDIPEGYSVSREKKERFSLILESASTNQTSMYLCASSLGGTTNEKLFFGSGTQLSVL.

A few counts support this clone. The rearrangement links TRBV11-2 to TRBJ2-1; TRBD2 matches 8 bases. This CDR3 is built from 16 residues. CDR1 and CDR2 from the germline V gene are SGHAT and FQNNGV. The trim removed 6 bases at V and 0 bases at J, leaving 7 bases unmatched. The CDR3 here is CASRSTGGDSYNEQFF. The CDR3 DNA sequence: TGTGCCAGCAGGAGTACGGGGGGGGACTCCTACAATGAGCAGTTCTTC.

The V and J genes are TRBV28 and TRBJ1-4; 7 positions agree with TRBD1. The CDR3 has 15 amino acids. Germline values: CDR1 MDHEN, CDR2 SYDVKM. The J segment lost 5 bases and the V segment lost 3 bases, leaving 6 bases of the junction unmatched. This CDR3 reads CASSFPPGQNEKLFF. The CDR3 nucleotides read TGTGCCAGCAGTTTCCCGCCGGGACAGAATGAAAAACTGTTTTTT.

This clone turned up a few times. CDR3 residues: CASSLDREQGSSGYTF. DNA of the CDR3: TGTGCCAGCAGCTTGGACAGGGAGCAGGGAAGTAGTGGCTACACCTTC. The V and J genes are TRBV5-4 and TRBJ1-2; TRBD1 is a possible D gene (6 bases). Trimming removed 0 bases at V and 7 bases at J, with 19 bases between. CDR3 length equals 16 residues. From germline, CDR1 is SGHNT and CDR2 YYREEE (reference sequence).

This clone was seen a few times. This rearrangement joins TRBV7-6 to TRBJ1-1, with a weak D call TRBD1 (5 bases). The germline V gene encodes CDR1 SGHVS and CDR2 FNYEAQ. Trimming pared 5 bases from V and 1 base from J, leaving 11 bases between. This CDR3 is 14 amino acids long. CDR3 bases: TGTGCCAGCAGCCAAAATACAGGGAACACTGAAGCTTTCTTT. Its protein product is CASSQNTGNTEAFF.

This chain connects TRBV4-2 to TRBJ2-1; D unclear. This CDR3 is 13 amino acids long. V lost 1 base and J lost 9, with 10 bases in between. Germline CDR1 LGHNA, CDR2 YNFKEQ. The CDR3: CASSQALLTEQFF. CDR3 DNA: TGTGCCAGCAGCCAAGCCCTATTAACTGAGCAGTTCTTC.

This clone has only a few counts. The CDR3 coding sequence is TGTGCCAGGGACAGGGGGCGAGGGGAGACCCAGTACTTC. This codes for CARDRGRGETQYF. This sequence joins TRBV19 and TRBJ2-5; 11 positions agree with TRBD1. This CDR3 is built from 13 residues. Looked up from germline, CDR1 is LNHDA and CDR2 is SQIVND (reference sequence). V was pared by 9 bases and J by 5 bases, with 5 bases of the junction left unmatched. Based on the CDR3 plus reference TRBV19 and TRBJ2-5, the full variable domain is DGGITQSPKYLFRKEGQNVTLSCEQNLNHDAMYWYRQDPGQGLRLIYYSQIVNDFQKGDIAEGYSVSREKKESFPLTVTSAQKNPTAFYLCARDRGRGETQYFGPGTRLLVL.

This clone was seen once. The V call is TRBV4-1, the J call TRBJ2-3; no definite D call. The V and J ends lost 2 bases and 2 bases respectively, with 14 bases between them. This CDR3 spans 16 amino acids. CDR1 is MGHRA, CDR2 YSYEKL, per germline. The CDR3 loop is CASSQRVPVVTDTQYF. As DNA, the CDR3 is TGCGCCAGCAGCCAACGGGTTCCTGTCGTCACAGATACGCAGTATTTT.

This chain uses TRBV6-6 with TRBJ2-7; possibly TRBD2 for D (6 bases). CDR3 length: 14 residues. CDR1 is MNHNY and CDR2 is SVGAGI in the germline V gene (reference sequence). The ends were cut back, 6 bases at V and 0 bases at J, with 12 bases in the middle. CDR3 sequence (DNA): TGTGCCAGCAGGGACTATTCCAGCTCCTACGAGCAGTACTTC. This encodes CASRDYSSSYEQYF.

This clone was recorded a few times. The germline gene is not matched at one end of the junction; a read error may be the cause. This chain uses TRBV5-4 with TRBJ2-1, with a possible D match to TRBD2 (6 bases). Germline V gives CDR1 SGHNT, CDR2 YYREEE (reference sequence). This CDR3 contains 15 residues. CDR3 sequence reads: CASSQAGGPINEQFF. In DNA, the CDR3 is TGCGCCAGCAGCCAAGCTGGAGGGCCAATCAATGAGCAGTTCTTC.

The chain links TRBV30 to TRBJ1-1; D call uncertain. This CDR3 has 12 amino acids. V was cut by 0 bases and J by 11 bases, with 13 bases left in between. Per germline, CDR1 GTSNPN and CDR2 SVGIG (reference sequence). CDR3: CAWSVMRLYAFF. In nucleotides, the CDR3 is TGTGCCTGGAGTGTAATGAGACTGTATGCTTTCTTT.

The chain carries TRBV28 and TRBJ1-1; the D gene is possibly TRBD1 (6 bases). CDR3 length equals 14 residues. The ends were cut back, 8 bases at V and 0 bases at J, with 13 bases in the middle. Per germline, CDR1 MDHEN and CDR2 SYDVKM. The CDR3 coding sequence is TGTGCCAGCCTGGGGGGGGCTTTGAACACTGAAGCTTTCTTT. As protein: CASLGGALNTEAFF.

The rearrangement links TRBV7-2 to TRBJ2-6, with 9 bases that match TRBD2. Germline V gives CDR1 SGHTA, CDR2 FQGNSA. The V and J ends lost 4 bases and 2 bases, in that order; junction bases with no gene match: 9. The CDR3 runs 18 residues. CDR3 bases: TGTGCCAGCAGCTACCGAGGACTAGCGACCCCTGGGGCCAACGTCCTGACTTTC. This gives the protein CASSYRGLATPGANVLTF.

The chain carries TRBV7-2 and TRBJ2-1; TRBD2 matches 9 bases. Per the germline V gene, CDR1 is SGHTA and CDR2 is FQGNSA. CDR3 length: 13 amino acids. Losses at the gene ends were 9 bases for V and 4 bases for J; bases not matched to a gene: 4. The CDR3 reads CASSGSWYNEQFF. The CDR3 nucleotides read TGTGCCAGTAGCGGGAGCTGGTACAATGAGCAGTTCTTC.

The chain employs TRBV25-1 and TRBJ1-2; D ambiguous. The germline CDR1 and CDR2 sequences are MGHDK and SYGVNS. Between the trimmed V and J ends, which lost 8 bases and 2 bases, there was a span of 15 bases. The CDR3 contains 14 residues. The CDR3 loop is CASLSDTMNYGYTF. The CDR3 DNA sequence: TGTGCCAGCCTTTCTGACACAATGAACTATGGCTACACCTTC.

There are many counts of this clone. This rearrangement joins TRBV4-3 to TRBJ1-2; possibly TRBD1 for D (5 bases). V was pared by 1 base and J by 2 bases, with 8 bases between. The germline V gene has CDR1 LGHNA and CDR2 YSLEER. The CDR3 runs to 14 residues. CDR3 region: CASSQGGLNYGYTF. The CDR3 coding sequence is TGCGCCAGCAGCCAAGGGGGACTGAACTATGGCTACACCTTC.

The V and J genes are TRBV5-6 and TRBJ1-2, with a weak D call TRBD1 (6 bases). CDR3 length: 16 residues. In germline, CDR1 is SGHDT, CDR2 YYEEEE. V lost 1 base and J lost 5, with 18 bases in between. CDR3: CASSLSLRTVGYGYTF. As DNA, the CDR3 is TGTGCCAGCAGCTTGAGTTTGAGGACAGTCGGATATGGCTACACCTTC.

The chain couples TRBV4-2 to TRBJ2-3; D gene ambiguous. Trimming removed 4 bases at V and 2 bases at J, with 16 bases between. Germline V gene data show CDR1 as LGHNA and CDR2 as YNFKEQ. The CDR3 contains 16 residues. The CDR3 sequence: CASSLKSGSFTDTQYF. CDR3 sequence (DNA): TGTGCCAGCAGCCTGAAGTCCGGGTCCTTCACAGATACGCAGTATTTT.